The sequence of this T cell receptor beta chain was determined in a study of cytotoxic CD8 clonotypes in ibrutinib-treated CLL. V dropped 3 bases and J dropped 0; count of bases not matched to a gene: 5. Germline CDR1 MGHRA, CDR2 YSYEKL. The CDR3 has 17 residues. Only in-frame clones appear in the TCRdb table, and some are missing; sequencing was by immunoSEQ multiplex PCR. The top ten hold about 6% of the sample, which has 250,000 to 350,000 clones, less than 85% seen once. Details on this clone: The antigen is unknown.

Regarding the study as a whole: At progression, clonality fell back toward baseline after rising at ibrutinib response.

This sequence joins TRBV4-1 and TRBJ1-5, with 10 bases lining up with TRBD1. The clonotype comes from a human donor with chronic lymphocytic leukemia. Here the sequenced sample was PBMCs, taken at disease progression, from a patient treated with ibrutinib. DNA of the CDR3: TGCGCCAGCAGCCAGAGACAGGGGGCAGCTAGCAATCAGCCCCAGCATTTT. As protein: CASSQRQGAASNQPQHF.